These T cell receptor beta chains were read from a single sample in a study of cytomegalovirus exposure and HLA in healthy donors. Some clones are missing from TCRdb's copy, which holds only in-frame ones; the method was immunoSEQ multiplex PCR. The table has about 180,000 clones, around 70% seen once. Specimen: PBMCs. These receptors all come from a male donor in good health and CMV-seronegative. Each CDR3 is given with its conserved first and last residue. Each record gives: V gene, clone size, J gene, D gene, CDR3 protein, CDR3 DNA. D genes are given only for firm matches. Not every row has a clone size; where given, it reads once, few, many or a size class.

>TRBV4-2|few|TRBJ2-7|NA
CASSQEVTIGAYEQYF
TGTGCCAGCAGCCAAGAAGTGACAATTGGTGCCTACGAGCAGTACTTC
>TRBV11-2|NA|TRBJ2-7|TRBD2
CASSRTSGSDEQYF
TGTGCCAGCAGCCGGACTAGCGGGAGCGACGAGCAGTACTTC
>TRBV7-2|NA|TRBJ2-7|NA
CASSLGGGPYEQYF
TGTGCCAGCAGCTTGGGAGGAGGACCCTACGAGCAGTACTTC
>TRBV9|NA|TRBJ2-1|TRBD2
CASNPTSGSGNEQFF
TGTGCCAGCAACCCGACTAGCGGGAGCGGTAATGAGCAGTTCTTC
>TRBV5-1|NA|TRBJ2-3|TRBD2
CASSSGLAGTDTQYF
TGCGCCAGCAGCTCGGGGCTAGCGGGAACAGATACGCAGTATTTT
>TRBV27|NA|TRBJ1-1|NA
CASRENREKNTEAFF
TGTGCCAGCAGGGAAAACAGGGAGAAGAACACTGAAGCTTTCTTT
>TRBV5-1|NA|TRBJ1-5|TRBD1
CASSLDTGGRQPQHF
TGCGCCAGCAGCTTGGACACAGGGGGCCGGCAGCCCCAGCATTTT
>TRBV6-1|NA|TRBJ1-2|TRBD1
CASSARTGARGYTF
TGTGCCAGCAGTGCCCGGACAGGGGCGAGAGGCTACACCTTC
>TRBV4-2|few|TRBJ2-3|TRBD1
CASSLTDRVDTQYF
TGTGCCAGCAGCCTAACGGACAGGGTGGATACGCAGTATTTT
>TRBV25-1|NA|TRBJ2-7|TRBD2
CASSEYGGGSYEQYF
TGTGCCAGCAGTGAATATGGGGGGGGGAGTTACGAGCAGTACTTC
>TRBV30|NA|TRBJ2-5|NA
CAWSVLGGGETQYF
TGTGCCTGGAGTGTACTCGGGGGTGGAGAGACCCAGTACTTC
>TRBV25-1|NA|TRBJ2-1|TRBD2
CASTRTSGSAYNEQFF
TGTGCCAGCACTCGGACTAGCGGGAGCGCCTACAATGAGCAGTTCTTC
>TRBV7-8|NA|TRBJ1-6|TRBD1
CASSLGGQGGSPLHF
TGTGCCAGCAGCTTAGGGGGACAGGGCGGCTCACCCCTCCACTTT
>TRBV7-2|NA|TRBJ2-1|NA
CASSLVPVYNEQFF
TGTGCCAGCAGCTTAGTACCGGTTTACAATGAGCAGTTCTTC
>TRBV6-6|NA|TRBJ1-4|TRBD1
CASSRQGANEKLFF
TGTGCCAGCAGTCGACAGGGGGCTAATGAAAAACTGTTTTTT
>TRBV27|NA|TRBJ2-7|NA
CASSFSLRGEQYF
TGTGCCAGCAGTTTTAGCCTACGTGGCGAGCAGTACTTC
>TRBV19|NA|TRBJ2-1|TRBD2
CASSRTSGLTNEQFF
TGTGCCAGTAGCCGGACTAGTGGCCTCACAAATGAGCAGTTCTTC
>TRBV6-1|NA|TRBJ2-7|TRBD2
CASSDRLAGEGYEQYF
TGTGCCAGCAGTGATAGGCTAGCGGGGGAGGGCTACGAGCAGTACTTC
>TRBV6-1|NA|TRBJ2-7|NA
CASGHEQYF
TGTGCCAGCGGCCACGAGCAGTACTTC
>TRBV11-2|NA|TRBJ1-1|NA
CASSRGGDYTEAFF
TGTGCCAGCAGCCGGGGGGGGGACTACACTGAAGCTTTCTTT
>TRBV25-1|NA|TRBJ2-1|NA
CASITRSNEQFF
TGTGCCAGCATAACTCGTTCGAATGAGCAGTTCTTC
>TRBV11-2|NA|TRBJ1-5|NA
CASSLTGDSNQPQHF
TGTGCCAGCAGCTTAACCGGAGATAGCAATCAGCCCCAGCATTTT
>TRBV7-9|NA|TRBJ2-7|TRBD2
CASSPSQGTSYEQYF
TGTGCCAGCAGCCCTTCACAAGGGACTAGCTACGAGCAGTACTTC
>TRBV18|NA|TRBJ1-4|NA
CASSPRRTEKLFF
TGTGCCAGCTCACCTAGACGGACAGAAAAACTGTTTTTT
>TRBV15|NA|TRBJ2-1|TRBD1
CATSIPGQGGNEQFF
TGTGCCACCAGCATCCCAGGACAGGGAGGCAATGAGCAGTTCTTC
>TRBV6-5|NA|TRBJ1-2|NA
CASTDSLNYGYTF
TGTGCCAGCACTGACAGCCTTAACTATGGCTACACCTTC
>TRBV30|once|TRBJ1-1|NA
CAWSAAGMNTEAFF
TGTGCCTGGAGTGCCGCGGGGATGAACACTGAAGCTTTCTTT
>TRBV6-4|NA|TRBJ2-3|TRBD2
CASRGLAGGQYEDTQYF
TGTGCCAGCAGGGGACTAGCGGGGGGGCAGTATGAGGATACGCAGTATTTT
>TRBV4-3|NA|TRBJ2-3|NA
CASSQDSTDTQYF
TGCGCCAGCAGCCAAGATTCGACAGATACGCAGTATTTT
>TRBV30|NA|TRBJ1-2|NA
CAWSVLRQAYGYTF
TGTGCCTGGAGTGTACTCCGACAGGCCTATGGCTACACCTTC
>TRBV7-2|NA|TRBJ1-3|NA
CASSPSLSGNTIYF
TGTGCCAGCAGCCCCTCACTCTCTGGAAACACCATATATTTT
>TRBV4-3|once|TRBJ1-1|NA
CASSQDLDTEAFF
TGCGCCAGCAGCCAAGATCTAGACACTGAAGCTTTCTTT
>TRBV11-1|NA|TRBJ2-3|TRBD1
CASSRGTAPSTDTQYF
TGTGCCAGCAGCCGAGGGACAGCTCCTAGCACAGATACGCAGTATTTT
>TRBV27|NA|TRBJ1-1|NA
CASSRGREKNTEAFF
TGTGCCAGCAGTCGGGGACGGGAGAAGAACACTGAAGCTTTCTTT
>TRBV6-6|NA|TRBJ1-2|NA
CASSYVSGNYGYTF
TGTGCCAGCAGTTACGTTTCAGGGAACTATGGCTACACCTTC
>TRBV19|NA|TRBJ2-3|TRBD2
CASSIGGGADTQYF
TGTGCCAGTAGTATCGGCGGGGGAGCGGATACGCAGTATTTT
>TRBV25-1|NA|TRBJ1-1|NA
CASSEGVGAEAFF
TGTGCCAGCAGTGAAGGGGTCGGGGCTGAAGCTTTCTTT
>TRBV18|NA|TRBJ2-1|NA
CASSLKLDYNEQFF
TGTGCCAGCTCCCTCAAACTAGATTACAATGAGCAGTTCTTC
>TRBV5-5|NA|TRBJ2-3|TRBD1
CASSHDRGRTDTQYF
TGTGCCAGCAGTCATGACAGGGGGCGGACAGATACGCAGTATTTT
>TRBV5-6|NA|TRBJ2-7|TRBD2
CASSLAGGGGYEQYF
TGTGCCAGCAGCTTGGCGGGCGGGGGTGGGTACGAGCAGTACTTC
>TRBV27|NA|TRBJ1-4|NA
CASSLYRGGGFEKLFF
TGTGCCAGCAGTTTATATAGGGGGGGAGGATTCGAAAAACTGTTTTTT
>TRBV21-1|NA|TRBJ2-5|NA
CASSKALYARDLETQYF
TGTGCCAGCAGCAAAGCGCTTTATGCAAGGGACTTGGAGACCCAGTACTTC
>TRBV30|NA|TRBJ2-1|TRBD2
CAWSVLKRTSGLRRQFF
TGTGCCTGGAGTGTACTAAAAAGAACTAGCGGGCTCCGGCGGCAGTTCTTC
>TRBV4-1|NA|TRBJ2-3|NA
CASSQALGYTQYF
TGCGCCAGCAGCCAAGCTCTAGGCTATACGCAGTATTTT
>TRBV7-9|NA|TRBJ2-7|NA
CASSPTPPIRSYEQYF
TGTGCCAGCAGCCCCACCCCCCCAATTCGGTCCTACGAGCAGTACTTC
>TRBV19|NA|TRBJ1-5|TRBD1
CASSVGQSNQPQHF
TGTGCCAGTAGTGTGGGACAGTCTAATCAGCCCCAGCATTTT
>TRBV2|few|TRBJ1-6|NA
CASTLQNSPLHF
TGTGCCAGCACCCTACAGAATTCACCCCTCCACTTT
>TRBV30|NA|TRBJ2-3|NA
CAWSVLGGGTQYF
TGTGCCTGGAGTGTACTGGGAGGGGGTACGCAGTATTTT
>TRBV6-5|NA|TRBJ1-4|TRBD1
CASSYGTGPTNEKLFF
TGTGCCAGCAGTTACGGGACAGGGCCAACTAATGAAAAACTGTTTTTT
>TRBV10-1|NA|TRBJ2-3|TRBD2
CASSERASGGVSTDTQYF
TGCGCCAGCAGTGAGCGGGCTAGCGGGGGGGTTAGCACAGATACGCAGTATTTT
>TRBV5-1|NA|TRBJ1-5|NA
CASSLQGGSNQPQHF
TGCGCCAGCAGCTTACAGGGTGGGAGCAATCAGCCCCAGCATTTT
>TRBV5-4|few|TRBJ2-3|TRBD1
CASSLQGATDTQYF
TGTGCCAGCAGCTTACAGGGGGCCACAGATACGCAGTATTTT
>TRBV6-6|NA|TRBJ2-1|TRBD2
CASSYVGEGNEQFF
TGTGCCAGCAGTTACGTCGGGGAGGGGAATGAGCAGTTCTTC
>TRBV5-5|few|TRBJ2-7|TRBD1
CASSPGQAKGEQYF
TGTGCCAGCAGCCCGGGACAGGCCAAGGGCGAGCAGTACTTC
>TRBV6-1|NA|TRBJ1-5|NA
CASSEHFNQPQHF
TGTGCCAGCAGTGAACATTTCAATCAGCCCCAGCATTTT
>TRBV28|NA|TRBJ2-3|TRBD2
CASTSSGRDTDTQYF
TGTGCCAGCACTTCTAGCGGGAGGGACACAGATACGCAGTATTTT
>TRBV30|once|TRBJ2-6|NA
CAWSPGWAGANVLTF
TGTGCCTGGAGCCCCGGGTGGGCTGGGGCCAACGTCCTGACTTTC
>TRBV11-3|few|TRBJ1-3|NA
CASSLAGGNTIYF
TGTGCCAGCAGCTTAGCGGGAGGAAACACCATATATTTT
>TRBV7-2|NA|TRBJ1-5|NA
CASSQGQGSNQPQHF
TGTGCCAGCAGCCAAGGACAAGGGAGCAATCAGCCCCAGCATTTT